A selection of T cell receptor beta chains follows, all from one sample in a study of shared clonotypes between healthy human individuals. Method: immunoSEQ multiplex PCR; TCRdb's copy keeps in-frame clones and lacks some. Among about 820,000 clones listed, 85% to 95% were seen once. Sequencing was done on a sample of naive CD8+ T cells sorted from blood. Receptor source: a man younger than 45 in good health. CDR3s include the opening cysteine and the closing phenylalanine or tryptophan. The D gene is left open where the match is weak. Size values are once, few and many counts, or a class for expanded clones, and some rows have none.

D,size,J,V,DNA,CDR3
.,.,TRBJ2-7,TRBV28,TGTGCCAGCAGTTTTGTCGGAGTCTACGAGCAGTACTTC,CASSFVGVYEQYF
.,.,TRBJ1-1,TRBV27,TGTGCCAGCAGTACGGGACTTAGGAACACTGAAGCTTTCTTT,CASSTGLRNTEAFF
.,.,TRBJ1-1,TRBV6-6,TGTGCCAGCAGCACCAACGCGGGAAACACTGAAGCTTTCTTT,CASSTNAGNTEAFF
.,.,TRBJ2-7,TRBV5-4,TGTGCCAGCAGCTTATACGGGAGTCTATCCTACGAGCAGTACTTC,CASSLYGSLSYEQYF
.,.,TRBJ1-4,TRBV4-2,TGTGCCAGCAGCTACGGTCCTAATGAAAAACTGTTTTTT,CASSYGPNEKLFF
TRBD2,many,TRBJ2-1,TRBV7-2,TGTGCCAGCAGCTTAGCGGCGGGAGCTAATGAGCAGTTCTTC,CASSLAAGANEQFF
.,.,TRBJ2-7,TRBV7-9,TGTGCCAGCAGCCAAACGCTTTCCTACGAGCAGTACTTC,CASSQTLSYEQYF
TRBD2,.,TRBJ2-1,TRBV28,TGTGCCAGCAGTCGTCTAGCGGGAGGGCCAAATGAGCAGTTCTTC,CASSRLAGGPNEQFF
.,once,TRBJ2-3,TRBV5-1,TGCGCCACCCGGGACGGCTATAGCACAGATACGCAGTATTTT,CATRDGYSTDTQYF
TRBD1,.,TRBJ1-1,TRBV4-1,TGCGCCAGCAGCCAAGCTAGCAGGGGGGGTCACGATGAAGCTTTCTTT,CASSQASRGGHDEAFF
TRBD1,.,TRBJ1-5,TRBV28,TGTGCCAGCAGCTCGGACAGGGGCTGGGGCAATCAGCCCCAGCATTTT,CASSSDRGWGNQPQHF
.,.,TRBJ1-1,TRBV4-1,TGCGCCAGCAGCCAAGATCTCTCTGAAGCTTTCTTT,CASSQDLSEAFF
TRBD1,.,TRBJ2-7,TRBV27,TGTGCCAGCAGTCCCGGGACAGGGTACGAGCAGTACTTC,CASSPGTGYEQYF
TRBD1,.,TRBJ2-7,TRBV10-2,TGCGCCAGCAGGGGGGGGACAGGGCCCGGACACGAGCAGTACTTC,CASRGGTGPGHEQYF
TRBD1,.,TRBJ2-3,TRBV4-1,TGCGCCAGCAGCCAGGGGACAGGGATTTCGGATACGCAGTATTTT,CASSQGTGISDTQYF
TRBD1,few,TRBJ1-2,TRBV28,TGTGCCAGCAGACAAACAGGGGACTATGGCTACACCTTC,CASRQTGDYGYTF
.,few,TRBJ2-7,TRBV10-3,TGTGCCATCAGTGACCCGAGCGGATCCTACGAGCAGTACTTC,CAISDPSGSYEQYF
.,.,TRBJ1-1,TRBV27,TGTGCCAGCAGTTTATACGGGAACCCGAACACTGAAGCTTTCTTT,CASSLYGNPNTEAFF
TRBD1,.,TRBJ2-1,TRBV4-3,TGCGCCAGCAGCCCAAACAGGGGGCCGGGCCATGAGCAGTTCTTC,CASSPNRGPGHEQFF
.,.,TRBJ1-1,TRBV2,TGTGCCAGCAGTGTTTTGTGGGGTAGCACTGAAGCTTTCTTT,CASSVLWGSTEAFF
.,.,TRBJ2-7,TRBV28,TGTGCCAGCAGTTTTTGGGGCGAGCAGTACTTC,CASSFWGEQYF
.,.,TRBJ2-5,TRBV7-9,TGTGCCAGCAGAGAATCCCGGGGCCTACAAGAGACCCAGTACTTC,CASRESRGLQETQYF
.,.,TRBJ2-2,TRBV6-5,TGTGCCAGCAGTTACAATGGGGCCGGGGAGCTGTTTTTT,CASSYNGAGELFF
.,.,TRBJ2-2,TRBV6-5,TGTGCCAGCAGCCTTACAGGAGGGGGCAGCGGGGAGCTGTTTTTT,CASSLTGGGSGELFF
TRBD1,.,TRBJ2-2,TRBV29-1,TGCAGCGTTGAAGGGACAGGGGGTCCTACCTCGAACACCGGGGAGCTGTTTTTT,CSVEGTGGPTSNTGELFF
.,.,TRBJ1-2,TRBV2,TGTGCCATCCTGACAGGCCGAAGCTATGGCTACACCTTC,CAILTGRSYGYTF
.,.,TRBJ2-7,TRBV4-1,TGCGCCAGCAGCCAAGAAGGCCTAGCAGACGACCAGTACTTC,CASSQEGLADDQYF
.,.,TRBJ1-5,TRBV10-3,TGTGCCATCAGTGAGTCGATGATTTTGCGGGATCAGCCCCAGCATTTT,CAISESMILRDQPQHF
TRBD2,.,TRBJ2-1,TRBV7-2,TGTGCCAGCAGCTCTCTAGCGGATGAGCAGTTCTTC,CASSSLADEQFF
.,.,TRBJ2-7,TRBV28,TGTGCCAGCAGTTCGTGGTACGAGCAGTACTTC,CASSSWYEQYF
.,few,TRBJ2-5,TRBV5-6,TGTGCCAGCAGCAGTCTCGAGACCCAGTACTTC,CASSSLETQYF
TRBD1,.,TRBJ1-1,TRBV18,TGTGCCAGCTCACCAGGGACAGATCATCTGATTGGCACTGAAGCTTTCTTT,CASSPGTDHLIGTEAFF
.,.,TRBJ2-7,TRBV5-1,TGCGCCAGCAGCTTAAGGAACAGGGACGATAGCTCCTACGAGCAGTACTTC,CASSLRNRDDSSYEQYF
TRBD1,.,TRBJ1-5,TRBV30,TGTGCCTGGAGTGTCGGGACAGCGAGCAATCAGCCCCAGCATTTT,CAWSVGTASNQPQHF
TRBD2,.,TRBJ2-1,TRBV27,TGTGCCAGCAGTCCAGGGACTAGCAGCTACAATGAGCAGTTCTTC,CASSPGTSSYNEQFF
.,.,TRBJ2-7,TRBV27,TGTGCCAGCAGTAAACCCGGGCCTCACGAGCAGTACTTC,CASSKPGPHEQYF
TRBD1,.,TRBJ2-5,TRBV5-1,TGCGCCAGCAGCTGGACCACCGGGACAGGGGCCCAGGGGCAGTACTTC,CASSWTTGTGAQGQYF
TRBD1,.,TRBJ2-2,TRBV6-1,TGTGCCAGCAGTCCGCGGACAGGGAACACCGGGGAGCTGTTTTTT,CASSPRTGNTGELFF
.,.,TRBJ2-1,TRBV29-1,TGCAGCGTTGATGGTACGGTAGCGCAGAGGGGGCAGTTCTTC,CSVDGTVAQRGQFF
.,.,TRBJ2-1,TRBV28,TGTGCCAGCAGTTTTAGGGGTTACAATGAGCAGTTCTTC,CASSFRGYNEQFF
.,.,TRBJ1-4,TRBV7-9,TGTGCCAGCAGCTTAGAGGAAAGGGCTGGTAATGAAAAACTGTTTTTT,CASSLEERAGNEKLFF
.,.,TRBJ2-7,TRBV5-5,TGTGCCAGCAGCTCTGGACCGGGGCAGTACTTC,CASSSGPGQYF
TRBD1,.,TRBJ1-5,TRBV15,TGTGCCACCAGCCTGGACAGGGGATCCAATCAGCCCCAGCATTTT,CATSLDRGSNQPQHF
TRBD1,.,TRBJ2-7,TRBV29-1,TGCAGCGTCCAGGGGGCTCCAGCCTACGAGCAGTACTTC,CSVQGAPAYEQYF
TRBD2,.,TRBJ2-1,TRBV29-1,TGCAGCGTTGATAGCGGGAGTACCAATGAGCAGTTCTTC,CSVDSGSTNEQFF